This T cell receptor beta chain was sequenced during a study of T cell responses to AZD1222 COVID-19 vaccine. Study at large: Second doses at about 4 or about 12 weeks were pooled. Notes on the study in general: Possibly, clonal diversity was underestimated; donors were largely white British and included more females. Spike-specific TCR breadth and depth both grew after two AZD1222 doses. As reported, nearly half of all spike-specific TCRs target variant regions that are unmutated.

Note on this clone: Its antigen remains unidentified.

Per germline, CDR1 LGHDT and CDR2 YNNKEL (reference sequence). The length of the CDR3 is 14 residues. Trimming removed 4 bases at V and 6 bases at J, with 16 bases between. Clones were read by immunoSEQ multiplex PCR, and TCRdb kept only the in-frame ones, dropping some. The data contain over 100,000 clones, over 75% of them singletons. The chain carries TRBV3-1 (or the pseudogene TRBV3-2) and TRBJ2-7; maybe TRBD2 (5 bases). This TCR derives from an adult in good health. The specimen was peripheral blood, collected on day 0 of AZD1222 vaccination. CDR3 nucleotide sequence: TGTGCCAGCAGCCCATCGACTAATAGGGTCGAGCAGTACTTC. Protein: CASSPSTNRVEQYF.